This passage covers 30 T cell receptor beta chains from one sample sequenced in a study of T cell repertoires in cytomegalovirus infection. TCRdb fed the reads into MiXCR, producing one record per CDR3 protein. The sample consists of approximately 1,000,000 distinct CDR3 sequences, about a third of them appearing once. The antigens for these receptors are not known. Sequenced material: cultured CD8+ T cells from PBMCs, taken from culture after CMV antigen stimulation. These receptors were taken from a human donor in good health (CMV status not recorded). Some clones in this sample may be carry-over from other donors' samples.

This clonotype was observed a single time. The chain employs TRBV15 and TRBJ1-2; D not certain. The CDR3 is 12 amino acids. Germline CDR1 is LNHNV and CDR2 is YYDKDF (reference sequence). V gave up 4 bases and J gave up 12 bases, with 15 bases separating them. CDR3 in DNA: TGTGCCACCAGCATGCGACCAGGTTGGAACACCTTC. Protein: CATSMRPGWNTF.

The table lists this clonotype with a few counts. J is TRBJ1-1 and V is TRBV6-2 or TRBV6-3; D remains unclear. The germline V and J ends were trimmed by 5 bases and 8 bases, with 15 bases remaining between them. The CDR3 runs to 13 residues. Germline V CDR1 and CDR2: MNHEY, SVGEGT. CDR3 nucleotides: TGTGCCAGCAGTAGCGGGAGCGGAACAGAAGCTTTCTTT. Translating gives CASSSGSGTEAFF.

V and J are TRBV7-6 and TRBJ2-7, with 7 bases fitting TRBD1. The CDR3 spans 15 residues. V lost 5 bases to trimming and J lost 2 bases; unmatched junction nucleotides: 9. In germline, CDR1 is SGHVS, CDR2 FNYEAQ. CDR3 sequence: CASSPHQGQTYEQYF. The DNA of the CDR3 is TGTGCCAGCAGCCCCCATCAGGGACAGACCTACGAGCAGTACTTC.

The gene calls are TRBV12-3 or TRBV12-4 and TRBJ2-3; D is possibly TRBD1 (6 bases). Trimming removed 10 bases from V and 2 bases from J, with 19 bases in between. The length of the CDR3 is 15 residues. The CDR3 DNA follows: TGTGCCAACAGCAAAACAGGGCTCCCCACAGATACGCAGTATTTT. It specifies CANSKTGLPTDTQYF.

The chain combines TRBV12-5 with TRBJ2-1; 9 nucleotides agree with TRBD1. Trimming at V came to 2 bases and at J to 3 bases, leaving 5 bases not matched to a gene. The CDR3 is made up of 16 amino acids. The V gene's germline CDR1 is LGHNT and CDR2 FRNRAP. The CDR3 sequence: CASGLTGTGIYNEQFF. Here the CDR3 DNA reads TGTGCTAGTGGTTTGACCGGGACAGGGATCTACAATGAGCAGTTCTTC.

The chain couples TRBV27 to TRBJ1-1; TRBD1 is a possible D gene (5 bases). Trimming removed 4 bases at V and 10 bases at J, with 10 bases between. Germline lookup yields CDR1 MNHEY and CDR2 SMNVEV (reference sequence). This CDR3 spans 11 amino acids. CDR3 region: CASSSGGGAFF. For the CDR3, the DNA is TGTGCCAGCAGTTCCGGGGGGGGAGCTTTCTTT.

This clonotype occurred a few times. CDR3 region: CASSYSNSLDSALSDGYTF. CDR3 DNA sequence: TGTGCCAGCAGTTACTCGAATTCCCTCGACAGCGCCCTGAGCGATGGCTACACCTTC. This chain uses TRBV6-5 with TRBJ1-2, with D tentatively TRBD1 (5 bases). The CDR3 covers 19 residues. V lost 0 bases and J 6 bases, leaving 26 bases between the germline ends. Germline V CDR1 and CDR2: MNHEY, SVGAGI.

This sequence joins TRBV20-1 and TRBJ1-2; D unclear. The CDR3 is 12 amino acids. Germline V CDR1 and CDR2: DFQATT, SNEGSKA (reference sequence). The V gene lost 1 base and the J gene lost 3 bases, with 6 bases spanning the gap. The CDR3 sequence is CSARVQDYGYTF. The CDR3 nucleotides read TGCAGTGCTAGAGTTCAGGACTATGGCTACACCTTC.

This clonotype has ten or more counts. The chain couples TRBV27 to TRBJ1-2, with D possibly TRBD1 on 5 matching bases. Trimming shortened V by 6 bases and J by 6 bases, and 11 bases separated the two germline ends. This CDR3 region has 12 residues. Germline V gene sequence: CDR1 MNHEY, CDR2 SMNVEV (reference sequence). CDR3 in amino acids: CASSRGADGYTF. DNA for the CDR3: TGTGCCAGCAGCCGCGGGGCGGATGGCTACACCTTC.

This clonotype was recorded a few times. The V and J genes are TRBV7-9 and TRBJ2-7; D remains unclear. CDR3 size: 13 residues. V lost 1 base and J lost 1, with 5 bases in between. The germline CDR1 and CDR2 sequences are SEHNR and FQNEAQ (reference sequence). The chain's CDR3 is CASSLDKSYEQYV. In DNA form, the CDR3 reads TGTGCCAGCAGCTTAGACAAGTCCTACGAGCAGTACGTC.

This chain uses TRBV6-2 or TRBV6-3 with TRBJ1-6; D uncertain. V lost 6 bases, J lost 8 bases, and 11 bases lay in between. This CDR3 comprises 13 residues. CDR1 and CDR2 from the germline V gene are MNHEY and SVGEGT. The CDR3 region has the DNA TGTGCCAGCAGAAACCGAAGGGATTCACCCCTCCACTTT. As protein: CASRNRRDSPLHF.

This clonotype was recorded once. The J gene is TRBJ1-2, the V gene TRBV5-6; a weak D match, TRBD1 (5 bases). CDR1 is SGHDT and CDR2 is YYEEEE in the germline V gene. V was clipped by 0 bases and J by 7 bases, with 19 bases between them. This CDR3 has 16 amino acids. The DNA of the CDR3 is TGTGCCAGCAGCTTGGAAGGGGAGCAGGGAATCAGTGGCTACACCTTC. This encodes CASSLEGEQGISGYTF.

J is TRBJ2-2 and V is TRBV7-9, with TRBD1 matching over 11 bases. Trimming cost V 3 bases and J 2 bases; bases outside gene matches: 5. This CDR3 has 17 amino acids. CDR1 is SEHNR, CDR2 FQNEAQ, per germline (reference sequence). The CDR3: CASSFPGTGGNTGELFF. DNA for the CDR3: TGTGCCAGCAGCTTCCCCGGGACAGGGGGTAACACCGGGGAGCTGTTTTTT.

The V and J genes are TRBV7-9 and TRBJ2-2; a weak D match, TRBD1 (5 bases). The V end lost 2 bases, the J end lost 3 bases, and 10 bases lay between the germline ends. Germline-derived CDR1 and CDR2 are SEHNR and FQNEAQ (reference sequence). CDR3 length: 15 residues. CDR3 DNA sequence: TGTGCCAGCAGCTTATGGACACCCGACACCGGGGAGCTGTTTTTT. Its translation: CASSLWTPDTGELFF.

The chain recombines TRBV6-8 with TRBJ2-7; 10 nucleotides align to TRBD1. This CDR3 comprises 17 residues. Germline assignment: CDR1 MNHGY and CDR2 SAAAGT. Trimming cost V 1 base and J 6 bases; bases outside gene matches: 12. As DNA, the CDR3 is TGTGCCAGCAGTTACTACCCGGGACAGGGGTCTGTTGGCGAGCAGTACTTC. Translation gives CASSYYPGQGSVGEQYF.

The rearrangement links TRBV7-9 to TRBJ1-1; D unclear. The CDR3 has 15 amino acids. The germline CDR1 and CDR2 sequences are SEHNR and FQNEAQ (reference sequence). Trimming took off 2 bases at V and 2 bases at J, with 12 bases between the two ends. CDR3: CASSLIGRSNTEAFF. CDR3 bases: TGTGCCAGCAGCTTAATCGGCAGATCTAACACTGAAGCTTTCTTT. The whole variable domain, remainder taken from reference TRBV7-9 and TRBJ1-1, is DTGVSQNPRHKITKRGQNVTFRCDPISEHNRLYWYRQTLGQGPEFLTYFQNEAQLEKSRLLSDRFSAERPKGSFSTLEIQRTEQGDSAMYLCASSLIGRSNTEAFFGQGTRLTVV.

Sample share makes this clonotype medium-sized. The rearrangement joins TRBV7-6 to TRBJ1-3, with 7 nucleotides matching TRBD1. The CDR3 has 14 amino acids. Germline V gives CDR1 SGHVS, CDR2 FNYEAQ. The V and J ends lost 5 bases and 3 bases, in that order; junction bases with no gene match: 4. CDR3 sequence (DNA): TGTGCCAGCAGCAGAAGGGACAGTGGAAACACCATATATTTT. Translated, it gives CASSRRDSGNTIYF.

This clonotype came up many times. This chain links TRBV7-2 with TRBJ2-6; 7 bases align to TRBD1. The V and J ends lost 1 base and 4 bases, in that order; junction bases with no gene match: 13. The CDR3 length is 19 residues. Germline V gene lookup returns CDR1 SGHTA and CDR2 FQGNSA. The CDR3 loop is CASSLEGASFSPGANVLTF. The CDR3 nucleotides are TGTGCCAGCAGCTTAGAGGGGGCAAGTTTCTCCCCCGGGGCCAACGTCCTGACTTTC. Supplemented by reference TRBV7-2 and TRBJ2-6, the full variable domain reads GAGVSQSPSNKVTEKGKDVELRCDPISGHTALYWYRQSLGQGLEFLIYFQGNSAPDKSGLPSDRFSAERTGGSVSTLTIQRTQQEDSAVYLCASSLEGASFSPGANVLTFGAGSRLTVL.

The chain uses TRBV6-2 or TRBV6-3 and TRBJ1-2; no firm D call. This CDR3 has 15 amino acids. CDR1 is MNHEY, CDR2 SVGEGT, per germline. The V end lost 0 bases, the J end lost 5 bases, and 13 bases lay between the germline ends. CDR3 DNA: TGTGCCAGCAGTTACTCGCGGTCCGAGGGATATGGCTACACCTTC. Residues: CASSYSRSEGYGYTF.

This clonotype was counted only a few times. The DNA for the CDR3 is TGTGCCAGCAGCCAAGAAGACAGTTCCTACGAGCAGTACGTC. This gives the protein CASSQEDSSYEQYV. This chain uses TRBV14 with TRBJ2-7; D is perhaps TRBD1 (5 bases). Trimming removed 0 bases at V and 1 base at J, with 7 bases between. The germline gives CDR1 SGHDN, CDR2 FVKESK. This CDR3 has 14 amino acids.

This clonotype was recorded many times. The chain has TRBV7-9 and TRBJ2-7; D possibly uses TRBD1 or TRBD2 (5 bases each). Germline-derived CDR1 and CDR2 are SEHNR and FQNEAQ (reference sequence). V was pared by 4 bases and J by 7 bases, with 26 bases between. CDR3 length: 17 amino acids. CDR3 sequence: CASSSLPGATEAEEQYF. The CDR3 DNA reads as TGTGCCAGCAGCTCTCTCCCCGGGGCCACAGAGGCGGAGGAGCAGTACTTC.

In this sample, this clonotype turned up a few times. The rearrangement joins TRBV20-1 to TRBJ1-6, with 7 positions matching TRBD1. The CDR3 is 16 amino acids. Germline loops: CDR1 DFQATT, CDR2 SNEGSKA (reference sequence). The V segment lost 5 bases and the J segment 0 bases; nucleotides outside the gene matches: 7. Here the CDR3 reads CSAPDRASSYNSPLHF. The CDR3 DNA is TGCAGTGCTCCAGACAGGGCAAGCTCCTATAATTCACCCCTCCACTTT.

The chain couples TRBV10-3 to TRBJ1-2, with D maybe TRBD1 (6 bases). From germline, CDR1 is ENHRY and CDR2 SYGVKD. CDR3 length equals 16 residues. V was shortened by 4 bases and J by 2 bases, with 17 bases between the two germline ends. The CDR3 region has the DNA TGTGCCATCAGTGCACCCACAGGGATCGGCAACTATGGCTACACCTTC. Amino acid sequence: CAISAPTGIGNYGYTF.

The CDR3 DNA follows: TGTGCCAGCAGTTACGAGACAGCGAACACTGAAGCTTTCTTT. Protein sequence: CASSYETANTEAFF. The rearrangement joins TRBV6-1 to TRBJ1-1; weak D call: TRBD1 (5 bases). The CDR3 extends over 14 amino acids. Trimming took off 5 bases at V and 1 base at J, with 11 bases between the two ends. Germline CDR1 reads MNHNS; CDR2 reads SASEGT.

This clonotype was seen a few times. V usage is TRBV7-9 and J usage is TRBJ2-1; D perhaps matches TRBD1 (6 bases). This CDR3 comprises 15 residues. V was cut by 5 bases and J by 6 bases, with 17 bases left in between. CDR1 SEHNR and CDR2 FQNEAQ come from the germline V gene (reference sequence). CDR3 sequence: CASSNRERYGNEQFF. CDR3 coding DNA: TGTGCCAGCAGCAACAGGGAGAGGTACGGCAATGAGCAGTTCTTC.

The gene calls are TRBV6-2 or TRBV6-3 and TRBJ2-7; no firm D call. This CDR3 is 15 amino acids long. CDR1 MNHEY and CDR2 SVGEGT come from the germline V gene. The V and J ends lost 8 bases and 4 bases respectively, with 21 bases between them. Here the CDR3 DNA reads TGTGCCAGCCGCTCTAGGACCCCGCTACCGTACGAGCAGTACGTC. Translating it yields CASRSRTPLPYEQYV.

The V gene is TRBV15, the J gene TRBJ1-1; maybe TRBD1 (5 bases). V lost 8 bases to trimming and J lost 6 bases, with 16 bases between them. This CDR3 is 13 amino acids long. Germline loops: CDR1 LNHNV, CDR2 YYDKDF (reference sequence). The CDR3 sequence is CATRDGRVAEAFF. CDR3 nucleotide sequence: TGTGCCACCCGGGACGGCCGAGTCGCTGAAGCTTTCTTT. Supplemented by reference TRBV15 and TRBJ1-1, the full variable domain reads DAMVIQNPRYQVTQFGKPVTLSCSQTLNHNVMYWYQQKSSQAPKLLFHYYDKDFNNEADTPDNFQSRRPNTSFCFLDIRSPGLGDTAMYLCATRDGRVAEAFFGQGTRLTVV.

This clonotype was counted between two and nine times. The chain recombines TRBV2 with TRBJ2-7; D unresolved. The length of the CDR3 is 12 residues. The germline CDR1 and CDR2 sequences are SNHLY and FYNNEI. V was clipped by 3 bases and J by 3 bases, with 6 bases between them. The CDR3 sequence: CASSDLGYEQYV. In DNA, the CDR3 is TGTGCCAGCAGTGACCTGGGCTACGAGCAGTACGTC.

V usage is TRBV7-9 and J usage is TRBJ2-4, with 7 nucleotides matching TRBD2. CDR3 length equals 16 residues. Germline CDR1 SEHNR, CDR2 FQNEAQ (reference sequence). The J segment lost 5 bases and the V segment lost 5 bases, leaving 12 bases of the junction unmatched. CDR3 in DNA: TGTGCCAGCAGCGCCTCCGGGACTACCAAACAAAACATTCAGTACTTC. Translating gives CASSASGTTKQNIQYF. Filled out from reference TRBV7-9 and TRBJ2-4, the complete variable domain reads DTGVSQNPRHKITKRGQNVTFRCDPISEHNRLYWYRQTLGQGPEFLTYFQNEAQLEKSRLLSDRFSAERPKGSFSTLEIQRTEQGDSAMYLCASSASGTTKQNIQYFGAGTRLSVL.

This chain links TRBV20-1 with TRBJ2-7; 9 bases map to TRBD2. Per germline, CDR1 DFQATT and CDR2 SNEGSKA (reference sequence). The CDR3 covers 12 residues. Trimming at V came to 6 bases and at J to 4 bases, leaving 4 bases not matched to a gene. CDR3: CSATSGSYEQYF. In nucleotides, the CDR3 is TGCAGTGCCACTAGCGGGTCTTACGAGCAGTACTTC.